Listed below are T cell receptor beta chains from one sample, sequenced in a study of identical twins. TCRdb ran MiXCR on the 5' RACE reads and lists one entry per CDR3 protein. This table holds roughly 690,000 distinct CDR3 sequences, about 20% found once. These same data were also listed under a study on T cells expressing NK-cell markers.

Input material: PBMCs. These receptor sequences come from a woman aged 18 to 35 in good health. The CDR3 runs from the conserved cysteine through the conserved F or W. Not every row has a clone size; where given, it reads once, few, many or a size class.

clone size	V gene	J gene	CDR3 protein
few	TRBV20-1	TRBJ2-2	CSAPSRYTGELFF
NA	TRBV18	TRBJ2-2	CASSPGGVELFF
many	TRBV6-4	TRBJ2-3	CASSSTAGPTDTQYF
NA	TRBV11-3	TRBJ1-6	CASSSGVAYNSPLHF
NA	TRBV6-5	TRBJ1-2	CASSYSFGTGRGYTF
many	TRBV12-3/TRBV12-4	TRBJ2-1	CASSFPGMVNEQFF
NA	TRBV2	TRBJ2-5	CASSGSGKETQYF
few	TRBV20-1	TRBJ2-3	CSVGRTSTDTQYF
NA	TRBV24-1	TRBJ2-1	CATSDPDRVGQFF
few	TRBV20-1	TRBJ2-1	CSARDPAGHYNEQFF
NA	TRBV20-1	TRBJ2-3	CSARTSGRTDTQYF
NA	TRBV12-3/TRBV12-4	TRBJ1-6	CASTVSYNSPLHF
few	TRBV10-3	TRBJ1-2	CATNQQVKHYGYTF
many	TRBV9	TRBJ2-1	CASSVGGGLGVNEQFF
NA	TRBV5-5	TRBJ1-6	CASSSGGLKDSPLHF
NA	TRBV15	TRBJ2-1	CATSRQSGANRHPYNEQFF
few	TRBV6-1	TRBJ2-7	CASVSMVSYEQYF
many	TRBV11-2	TRBJ2-7	CASSLEVGGGTRSYEQYF
few	TRBV12-3/TRBV12-4	TRBJ1-1	CASSLEPNYRAFF
few	TRBV10-3	TRBJ1-1	CASTDLGSEAFF
NA	TRBV6-5	TRBJ2-7	CASSYGVLPAYEQYF
NA	TRBV11-2	TRBJ2-3	CASSSDLSTDTQYF
many	TRBV5-1	TRBJ2-3	CASSFRGPDTQYF
NA	TRBV20-1	TRBJ2-3	CSARDKGGTDTQYF
NA	TRBV18	TRBJ1-4	CASSPIVINQGEKLFF
few	TRBV6-1	TRBJ2-1	CASGREGINEQFF
few	TRBV12-3/TRBV12-4	TRBJ2-2	CASSRIRRTANTGELFF
NA	TRBV7-3	TRBJ2-6	CASSLTGFRVLTF
few	TRBV12-3/TRBV12-4	TRBJ2-7	CASSNLRRGYEQYF
once	TRBV27	TRBJ2-5	CASSLRLAGNKETQYF
many	TRBV29-1	TRBJ2-5	CSVYGLAGDDPWETQYF
NA	TRBV20-1	TRBJ2-5	CSVRRELETQYF
NA	TRBV18	TRBJ2-7	CASSLYRGEGEQYF
NA	TRBV7-3	TRBJ1-5	CASSLMEGQPQHF
NA	TRBV10-1	TRBJ2-1	CASSESRNNEQFF
few	TRBV12-3/TRBV12-4	TRBJ2-4	CASRSGTNKNIQYF
few	TRBV12-3/TRBV12-4	TRBJ2-2	CASSFHRLAGTLGGIGELFF
few	TRBV4-2	TRBJ2-1	CASSRDRDQEQFF
NA	TRBV5-1	TRBJ2-2	CASAWGAANTGELFF
NA	TRBV6-2/TRBV6-3	TRBJ2-6	CASGVDSSGANVLTF
once	TRBV4-2	TRBJ2-1	CAISLGTSGSTRNEQFF
once	TRBV5-1	TRBJ2-3	CASSSWDRGLTDTQYF
NA	TRBV20-1	TRBJ2-1	CSAIGPTLGNEQFF
NA	TRBV25-1	TRBJ2-1	CASSPTRGNEQFF
few	TRBV6-1	TRBJ2-1	CASSVSRDRDNEQFF
few	TRBV29-1	TRBJ2-7	CSVGTLTSYEQYF
few	TRBV5-1	TRBJ2-1	CASSLGLADNNEQFF
NA	TRBV29-1	TRBJ2-1	CSVEEREYHEQFF